These 22 T cell receptor beta chains originate from one sample sequenced in a study of blood T cell repertoires in COVID-19. Generated by immunoSEQ multiplex PCR, the TCRdb table keeps only in-frame clones and is missing some. The sample has fewer than 250,000 clones; about 87% are singletons. What was sequenced was peripheral blood. Receptors were obtained from a man aged 65 to 85 with acute or convalescent COVID-19.

The gene calls are TRBV6-5 and TRBJ1-6; 9 nucleotides match TRBD1. CDR3 length: 14 residues. V was clipped by 7 bases and J by 8 bases; unmatched bases: 6. Germline lookup yields CDR1 MNHEY and CDR2 SVGAGI. This CDR3 reads CASKTWTGDSPLHF. CDR3 nucleotide sequence: TGTGCCAGCAAGACCTGGACAGGGGATTCACCCCTCCACTTT.

The genes are TRBV9 and TRBJ2-3; TRBD2 matches 9 bases. CDR3 length: 16 amino acids. The V and J ends lost 0 bases and 4 bases, in that order; junction bases with no gene match: 6. CDR1 SGDLS and CDR2 YYNGEE come from the germline V gene. CDR3 coding DNA: TGTGCCAGCAGCGTAGTCGCGGGAGGGGGTTCAGATACGCAGTATTTT. Protein product: CASSVVAGGGSDTQYF.

The chain combines TRBV2 with TRBJ2-7; 9 nucleotides align to TRBD2. The CDR3 has 14 residues. In germline, CDR1 is SNHLY, CDR2 FYNNEI. V dropped 0 bases and J dropped 3; count of bases not matched to a gene: 0. In DNA, the CDR3 is TGTGCCAGCAGTGAAGCTAGCGGGAGCTACGAGCAGTACTTC. It translates to CASSEASGSYEQYF.

The rearrangement links TRBV6-1 to TRBJ2-1, with a weak D call TRBD2 (7 bases). Germline-derived CDR1 and CDR2 are MNHNS and SASEGT. The V end lost 4 bases, the J end lost 0 bases, and 16 bases lay between the germline ends. The CDR3 loop spans 17 amino acids. The CDR3 spells CASSADGGRSSYNEQFF. The CDR3 coding sequence is TGTGCCAGCAGTGCGGACGGGGGGCGGAGCTCCTACAATGAGCAGTTCTTC.

The rearrangement links TRBV6-5 to TRBJ1-5; no definite D call. This CDR3 has 12 residues. The germline CDR1 and CDR2 sequences are MNHEY and SVGAGI. Trimming shortened V by 9 bases and J by 4 bases, and 10 bases separated the two germline ends. The CDR3 protein is CASRAPNQPQHF. Here the CDR3 DNA reads TGTGCCAGTCGAGCCCCTAATCAGCCCCAGCATTTT.

The rearrangement uses TRBV28 and TRBJ2-4; 10 bases are shared with TRBD1. CDR1 and CDR2 from the germline V gene are MDHEN and SYDVKM. The CDR3 length is 16 residues. The V and J ends lost 4 bases and 3 bases, in that order; junction bases with no gene match: 6. The CDR3: CASSSPGTGDKNIQYF. CDR3 in DNA: TGTGCCAGCAGTTCCCCCGGGACAGGGGACAAAAACATTCAGTACTTC.

The V call is TRBV9, the J call TRBJ2-1; 7 bases are a match to TRBD2. The length of the CDR3 is 13 residues. The germline gives CDR1 SGDLS, CDR2 YYNGEE. V dropped 4 bases and J dropped 7; count of bases not matched to a gene: 5. The DNA for the CDR3 is TGTGCCAGCAGCCCGGGGGGACGGAATGAGCAGTTCTTC. Its translation: CASSPGGRNEQFF.

This chain connects TRBV27 to TRBJ1-2; the D gene is possibly TRBD1 (5 bases). Trimming removed 5 bases at V and 11 bases at J, with 21 bases between. Germline values: CDR1 MNHEY, CDR2 SMNVEV (reference sequence). The length of the CDR3 is 14 residues. In nucleotides, the CDR3 is TGTGCCAGCAGTCTGGACTACTGGGACGATCGGTACACCTTC. Amino acids: CASSLDYWDDRYTF.

The chain recombines TRBV2 with TRBJ1-5, with unresolved D. Trimming cost V 4 bases and J 4 bases, with 8 bases left between them. Germline V gene lookup returns CDR1 SNHLY and CDR2 FYNNEI. The CDR3 is made up of 13 amino acids. The CDR3 DNA reads TGTGCCAGCAGTGTGGAGCGTAATCAGCCCCAGCATTTT. Its protein product is CASSVERNQPQHF.

The V and J genes are TRBV25-1 and TRBJ2-7, with 8 nucleotides matching TRBD1. This CDR3 region has 15 residues. The V gene's germline CDR1 is MGHDK and CDR2 SYGVNS. V lost 3 bases and J lost 5; bases outside the gene matches: 9. CDR3 nucleotides: TGTGCCAGCAGTGATAGCCTGGGACAGGTCCACGAGCAGTACTTC. Its translation: CASSDSLGQVHEQYF.

This sequence joins TRBV4-3 and TRBJ1-4, with 11 bases aligning to TRBD1. Germline-derived CDR1 and CDR2 are LGHNA and YSLEER. The CDR3 consists of 21 residues. Losses at the gene ends were 3 bases for V and 0 bases for J; bases not matched to a gene: 15. The CDR3 is CASSQVFIGTGGTATNEKLFF. The CDR3 DNA follows: TGCGCCAGCAGCCAGGTTTTCATCGGGACAGGGGGTACCGCAACTAATGAAAAACTGTTTTTT.

The rearrangement joins TRBV6-6 to TRBJ1-2; D uncertain. The CDR3 covers 16 residues. Germline CDR1 reads MNHNY; CDR2 reads SVGAGI (reference sequence). V shed 5 bases and J shed 0 bases, with 16 bases lying between them. For the CDR3, the DNA is TGTGCCAGCAGTAATTCTAGAGATAAGACTAACTATGGCTACACCTTC. Translated, it gives CASSNSRDKTNYGYTF.

The chain employs TRBV11-3 and TRBJ1-1; the match to TRBD1 covers 9 bases. The CDR3 consists of 13 residues. The V segment lost 4 bases and the J segment 3 bases; nucleotides outside the gene matches: 0. The V gene's germline CDR1 is SGHNT and CDR2 YENEEA. The CDR3 bases are TGTGCCAGCAGCTGGACAGGGGACACTGAAGCTTTCTTT. It is translated as CASSWTGDTEAFF.

The rearrangement uses TRBV19 and TRBJ2-3, with D unclear. V lost 6 bases, J lost 2 bases, and 9 bases lay in between. The CDR3 totals 13 residues. Per the germline V gene, CDR1 is LNHDA and CDR2 is SQIVND (reference sequence). CDR3 amino acids: CASSPLLTDTQYF. DNA for the CDR3: TGTGCCAGTAGCCCCCTCCTCACAGATACGCAGTATTTT.

V and J are TRBV28 and TRBJ2-7, with D possibly being TRBD2 (6 bases). This CDR3 region has 13 residues. Trimming removed 8 bases at V and 2 bases at J, with 13 bases between. Germline CDR1 and CDR2: MDHEN and SYDVKM. The CDR3, as DNA: TGTGCCAGCCTATTTAGCGGAACCTACGAGCAGTACTTC. It is translated as CASLFSGTYEQYF.

This sequence joins TRBV6-2 or TRBV6-3 and TRBJ2-7; D unresolved. Germline loops: CDR1 MNHEY, CDR2 SVGEGT. Between the trimmed V and J ends, which lost 2 bases and 6 bases, there was a span of 5 bases. This CDR3 spans 11 amino acids. The CDR3 DNA sequence: TGTGCCAGCAGTTACGTCCGCGAGCAGTACTTC. Encoded protein: CASSYVREQYF.

V usage is TRBV6-6 and J usage is TRBJ1-5, with D possibly matching TRBD1 (5 bases). Germline-derived CDR1 and CDR2 are MNHNY and SVGAGI (reference sequence). Trimming pared 7 bases from V and 4 bases from J, leaving 14 bases between. The CDR3 is made up of 14 amino acids. Here the CDR3 reads CASTPGGLNQPQHF. Written as DNA, the CDR3 is TGTGCCAGCACCCCCGGGGGATTGAATCAGCCCCAGCATTTT.

A note on this clone: The identical CDR3 is also encoded by other nucleotide sequences in the sample. The chain carries TRBV18 and TRBJ2-6; TRBD1 agrees at 9 bases. The CDR3 spans 17 residues. Germline V gene data show CDR1 as KGHSH and CDR2 as LQKENI. V lost 3 bases, J lost 0 bases, and 3 bases stayed unmatched. The CDR3 nucleotides are TGTGCCAGCTCACCGGGACAGGGTAACTCTGGGGCCAACGTCCTGACTTTC. It codes for CASSPGQGNSGANVLTF.

The rearrangement uses TRBV3-1 (or the pseudogene TRBV3-2) and TRBJ1-1, with D unresolved. Trimming cost V 1 base and J 4 bases, with 7 bases left between them. The CDR3 consists of 13 residues. Germline V gene lookup returns CDR1 LGHDT and CDR2 YNNKEL (reference sequence). This chain's CDR3 is CASSQGRSTEAFF. As DNA, the CDR3 is TGTGCCAGCAGCCAAGGGAGGAGCACTGAAGCTTTCTTT.

The chain links TRBV27 to TRBJ2-1, with 10 bases that match TRBD2. The CDR3 runs to 17 residues. The ends lost 5 bases at V and 1 base at J; junction bases unmatched: 8. CDR1 is MNHEY and CDR2 is SMNVEV in the germline V gene (reference sequence). CDR3 region: CASSGASGRESYNEQFF. CDR3 coding DNA: TGTGCCAGCAGTGGGGCTAGCGGGAGAGAATCCTACAATGAGCAGTTCTTC.

The V call is TRBV19, the J call TRBJ2-1, with TRBD2 matching over 11 bases. Trimming cost V 5 bases and J 5 bases; bases outside gene matches: 2. Per the germline V gene, CDR1 is LNHDA and CDR2 is SQIVND (reference sequence). The CDR3 length is 14 residues. The CDR3 coding sequence is TGTGCCAGTAGTGGGACTAGCGGTCACAATGAGCAGTTCTTC. Translated, it gives CASSGTSGHNEQFF.

The chain recombines TRBV7-9 with TRBJ2-7, with D possibly being TRBD1 (5 bases). The V gene lost 2 bases and the J gene lost 7 bases, with 9 bases spanning the gap. The V gene's germline CDR1 is SEHNR and CDR2 FQNEAQ (reference sequence). The CDR3 loop spans 12 amino acids. Here the CDR3 reads CASSLQGTEQYF. The CDR3 DNA follows: TGTGCCAGCAGCTTACAGGGTACTGAGCAGTACTTC.